The clone carrying this T cell receptor (beta chain) was recorded many times. No antigen is known for it. The data belong to a study of molecular identifiers for immune sequencing clone quantification. A single record per CDR3 protein comes from TCRdb applying MiXCR to the PCR reads. The sample contains 400,000 to 600,000 distinct CDR3 sequences, 20% to 25% of which appear only once. Study results and limitations: Underestimation of highly expanded clone sizes could arise where identical TCR molecules share a barcode. Clones with over 20 RNA copies captured over 98% of effector molecules but under 1% of naive ones.

The CDR3 consists of 13 residues. Germline values: CDR1 MDHEN, CDR2 SYDVKM. Deletions cut 4 bases from V and 2 bases from J, with 9 bases between. The receptor was derived from a human donor in good health. Some libraries in this study had Jurkat cell RNA spiked in. The chain has TRBV28 and TRBJ2-7, with D possibly matching TRBD2 (5 bases). Sample: naive CD8+ T cells from blood, with Jurkat cell RNA spiked in. Subset reported: FACS-sorted CD8+CD4-CCR7+CD45RA+ naive T cells. CDR3 in amino acids: CASSYRGPYEQYF. DNA for the CDR3: TGTGCCAGCAGTTATCGGGGTCCCTACGAGCAGTACTTC.